These T cell receptor beta chains were read from a single sample in a study of graft-versus-host responses after intestinal transplantation. Here immunoSEQ multiplex PCR was the method, and the copy in TCRdb shows in-frame clones only, minus some. The sample includes around 90,000 clones, less than 95% seen only once; the top ten take around 0.07%. No antigen is known for these receptors. Material: unstimulated CD8+ T cells sorted from spleen or lymph node cells, obtained before transplant. The source is a human donor who was the organ donor for an intestinal transplant. Both conserved end residues are part of each CDR3. D genes are given only for firm matches. Rows may omit the clone size; those that give it use once, few, many or a size class.

j_call d_call v_call clone_size cdr3_nt cdr3_aa
TRBJ2-7 TRBD1 TRBV28 NA TGTGCCAGCAGTTGTACACTGGACAGGGTATTCTACGAGCAGTACTTC CASSCTLDRVFYEQYF
TRBJ2-5 NA TRBV5-1 NA TGCGCCAGCAGCTTGGCAGGGTACCAAGAGACCCAGTACTTC CASSLAGYQETQYF
TRBJ2-3 TRBD2 TRBV4-1 NA TGCGCCAGCAGCCAATCCGGACGACTAGCGGGGGTAAGGTGCACAGATACGCAGTATTTT CASSQSGRLAGVRCTDTQYF
TRBJ2-1 NA TRBV7-3 NA TGTGCCAGCAGCTTGTTACAGCTGAATGAGCAGTTCTTC CASSLLQLNEQFF
TRBJ1-1 NA TRBV30 few TGTGCCTGGAGTGTCGGGGGAATCACTGAAGCTTTCTTT CAWSVGGITEAFF
TRBJ1-2 NA TRBV7-3 NA TGTGCCAGCAGCCCGGGAATTACGACACCCTACTATGGCTACACCTTC CASSPGITTPYYGYTF
TRBJ2-3 TRBD2 TRBV9 NA TGTGCCAGCAGCGCCGAGGGAGGGCTAGCGGGAACCTTCACAGATACGCAGTATTTT CASSAEGGLAGTFTDTQYF
TRBJ2-1 NA TRBV18 once TGTGCCAGCTCACCACCCCAGTTCAATGAGCAGTTCTTC CASSPPQFNEQFF
TRBJ2-7 TRBD2 TRBV11-3 NA TGTGCCAGCAGCTTAGCCAGGACTAGCGGGAGGGCCCCTCCCTACGAGCAGTACTTC CASSLARTSGRAPPYEQYF
TRBJ2-7 NA TRBV13 NA TGTGCCAGCAGCTTTAGAGACACCGCCTACGAGCAGTACTTC CASSFRDTAYEQYF
TRBJ2-1 TRBD2 TRBV19 NA TGTGCCAGTAGTATCACTAGCGGGAGGAACAATGAGCAGTTCTTC CASSITSGRNNEQFF
TRBJ2-1 TRBD2 TRBV14 NA TGTGCCAGCAGCCCCCGCAGACTAGCGGGGCCCTTTGATGAGCAGTTCTTC CASSPRRLAGPFDEQFF
TRBJ1-2 NA TRBV2 few TGTGCCAGCAGTGTTCGGACAGTCTATGGCTACACCTTC CASSVRTVYGYTF
TRBJ2-7 NA TRBV11-3 NA TGTGCCAGCAGCCCGAGAGGGAGATACGAGCAGTACTTC CASSPRGRYEQYF
TRBJ2-1 NA TRBV30 few TGTGCCTGGAACCCGTCAAGCGGGTTCAATGAGCAGTTCTTC CAWNPSSGFNEQFF
TRBJ1-2 NA TRBV9 NA TGTGCCAGCAGCGTAAATTCCGGTGGCTACACCTTC CASSVNSGGYTF
TRBJ1-2 TRBD1 TRBV6-5 NA TGTGCCAGCAGTTACTCCTCATCCACAGGGGACTATGGCTACACCTTC CASSYSSSTGDYGYTF
TRBJ2-1 NA TRBV7-2 NA TGTGCCAGCAGCAACGAGGTGGTCCGGGCGGGGCCCTCCTACAATGAGCAGTTCTTC CASSNEVVRAGPSYNEQFF
TRBJ2-1 NA TRBV10-3 NA TGTGCCATCAGTGAGGTAGATCCCCCCTACAATGAGCAGTTCTTC CAISEVDPPYNEQFF
TRBJ2-1 NA TRBV5-6 NA TGTGCCAGCAGCGGGGAAATCCGCGGGCCCAACTCCTACAATGAGCAGTTCTTC CASSGEIRGPNSYNEQFF
TRBJ1-2 TRBD1 TRBV13 NA TGTGCCAGCAGCACGGGACAGGGGGCATATGGCTACACCTTC CASSTGQGAYGYTF
TRBJ2-3 TRBD2 TRBV9 NA TGTGCCAGCAGCGCATGGGGACTAGTCACAGATACGCAGTATTTT CASSAWGLVTDTQYF
TRBJ1-2 NA TRBV6-1 NA TGTGCCAGCGGAGGGGCTCACGGCTACACCTTC CASGGAHGYTF
TRBJ2-1 TRBD2 TRBV7-2 once TGTGCCAGCAGACGTACTAGCGGGGGGTCCTACAATGAGCAGTTCTTC CASRRTSGGSYNEQFF
TRBJ2-7 NA TRBV4-1 NA TGCGCCAGCAGCCTAAGAGACTCCTACGAGCAGTACTTC CASSLRDSYEQYF
TRBJ2-1 TRBD2 TRBV28 NA TGTGCCAGCAGTCTGAATCAACACCTAGCGGGTGAGCAGTTCTTC CASSLNQHLAGEQFF
TRBJ2-5 TRBD1 TRBV28 NA TGTGCCAGCTCCTTCCGGGACAGGGTAATTCAAGAGACCCAGTACTTC CASSFRDRVIQETQYF
TRBJ2-3 TRBD2 TRBV9 NA TGTGCCAGCAGCGTAGGGAGCGGGGGGTACACAGATACGCAGTATTTT CASSVGSGGYTDTQYF
TRBJ1-5 NA TRBV21-1 NA TGTGCCAGCAGCCCTCAGAGGACAGGGGGCGAAGCCCAGCATTTT CASSPQRTGGEAQHF
TRBJ2-1 NA TRBV5-6 NA TGTGCCAGCAGCTTGATCGGGAGCTCCTACAATGAGCAGTTCTTC CASSLIGSSYNEQFF
TRBJ2-1 NA TRBV29-1 NA TGCAGCGTTTTACCAGGGTCCCCCTACAATGAGCAGTTCTTC CSVLPGSPYNEQFF
TRBJ2-7 NA TRBV5-4 NA TGTGCCAGCAGCCTCTACGAGCAGTACTTC CASSLYEQYF
TRBJ1-5 NA TRBV28 NA TGTGCCAGCAGTTCTGTGGGGGGTTTCGGTCAGCCCCAGCATTTT CASSSVGGFGQPQHF
TRBJ2-5 TRBD2 TRBV7-3 NA TGTGCCAGCAGCCAACTAGCGGGAGAGACCCAGTACTTC CASSQLAGETQYF
TRBJ1-2 TRBD1 TRBV27 NA TGTGCCAGCAGTTCTCGGGAGAGGGACAGATCCTTTTTTACCGGGAGGGGTAACTATGGCTACACCTTC CASSSRERDRSFFTGRGNYGYTF
TRBJ1-1 NA TRBV18 NA TGTGCCAGCTCACCAAGCAAGGGAGGAAACGCTTTCTTT CASSPSKGGNAFF
TRBJ1-1 TRBD1 TRBV29-1 NA TGCAGCGTTGAAGGGGACAGCCTCGCTGGGGGACGCACTGAAGCTTTCTTT CSVEGDSLAGGRTEAFF
TRBJ2-7 TRBD2 TRBV4-1 NA TGCGCCAGCAGCCTTACCGGCGGGGGGGCCTACGAGCAGTACTTC CASSLTGGGAYEQYF
TRBJ1-2 NA TRBV6-1 NA TGTGCCAGCAGTGAAGTTGTTTGGACTGTCGACTATGGCTACACCTTC CASSEVVWTVDYGYTF
TRBJ2-5 NA TRBV25-1 NA TGTGCCAGCAGTGAAGACTCTTCGGAGACCCAGTACTTC CASSEDSSETQYF
TRBJ2-7 TRBD1 TRBV29-1 NA TGCAGCGTGGCCGGGACAGGCCTTTCGCGGAGCGACGAGCAGTACTTC CSVAGTGLSRSDEQYF
TRBJ2-7 TRBD2 TRBV28 once TGTGCCAGCAGTCCCTTGGGACTAGCGGAGCCCTACTACGAGCAGTACTTC CASSPLGLAEPYYEQYF
TRBJ2-7 TRBD1 TRBV14 NA TGTGCCAGCAGCCAAGATTCAGGGGGCTACGAGCAGTACTTC CASSQDSGGYEQYF
TRBJ2-7 NA TRBV5-1 once TGCGCCAGCAGCTTAGATACGGGGTCCTACGAGCAGTACTTC CASSLDTGSYEQYF
TRBJ2-1 TRBD2 TRBV4-1 NA TGCGCCAGCAGCCAAGCACCCCATATGACTAGCGGGAGGGACAATGAGCAGTTCTTC CASSQAPHMTSGRDNEQFF
TRBJ1-3 TRBD1 TRBV15 NA TGTGCCACCAGCATCCGAGGGACAGGGATCAACACCATATATTTT CATSIRGTGINTIYF
TRBJ1-5 NA TRBV4-1 NA TGCGCCAGCAGCCAAGATCCTTTGAGTCAGCCCCAGCATTTT CASSQDPLSQPQHF
TRBJ1-5 NA TRBV30 NA TGTGCCTGGAGTGGGGCACAGAATCAGCCCCAGCATTTT CAWSGAQNQPQHF
TRBJ2-7 NA TRBV11-2 NA TGTGCCAGCAGCTTCATTGTGGGCCCTACCCCCTACGAGCAGTACTTC CASSFIVGPTPYEQYF
TRBJ1-4 TRBD1 TRBV5-1 NA TGCGCCAGCAGCTTGGCGCGGACAGGGGTCCAAAAGATTAATGAAAAACTGTTTTTT CASSLARTGVQKINEKLFF
TRBJ2-2 NA TRBV5-4 NA TGTGCCAGCAGCTTTATGGGGGCGCCCCCCGGGGAGCTGTTTTTT CASSFMGAPPGELFF
TRBJ1-5 TRBD1 TRBV19 NA TGTGCCAGTAGATCGGGACAGGGAAGTCTACTCCCTAGCAATCAGCCCCAGCATTTT CASRSGQGSLLPSNQPQHF
TRBJ2-7 NA TRBV2 NA TGTGCCATACTACGGGAGAGCTCCTACGAGCAGTACTTC CAILRESSYEQYF
TRBJ2-3 NA TRBV5-6 NA TGTGCCAGCAGCTTGTCCCTCGACGGAACTATCGGGGACACAGATACGCAGTATTTT CASSLSLDGTIGDTDTQYF
TRBJ1-2 NA TRBV7-3 NA TGTGCCAGCAGCTACAATACCCAGGAGGTAAAGGATGGCTACACCTTC CASSYNTQEVKDGYTF